Described below is a single T cell receptor beta chain sequence and its context. These data come from a study of blood T cell repertoires in COVID-19. Here immunoSEQ multiplex PCR was the method, and the copy in TCRdb shows in-frame clones only, minus some. The sample lists about 40,000 clones, roughly nine tenths occurring once. This CDR3 contains 10 residues. V shed 4 bases and J shed 5 bases, with 5 bases lying between them. CDR1 SQVTM and CDR2 ANQGSEA come from the germline V gene. This chain connects TRBV29-1 to TRBJ1-1; D uncertain. This TCR was recovered from a man aged 50-59 years in a cohort sampled during active COVID-19. The specimen sequenced was peripheral blood. CDR3 in amino acids: CSVARTEAFF. DNA for the CDR3: TGCAGCGTTGCGCGGACTGAAGCTTTCTTT.